This record looks at one T cell receptor (beta chain) sequence and its context. No antigen is known for it. The data were obtained in a study of shared clonotypes between healthy human individuals. Broader study findings: In contrast to clonotypes shared by all four donors, non-shared clonotypes had lower generation probabilities.

Clones were read by immunoSEQ multiplex PCR, and TCRdb kept only the in-frame ones, dropping some. This table has 800,000 to 1,200,000 clones, around three quarters appearing once. V shed 7 bases, J shed 4 bases, and the junction held 6 bases outside the gene matches. Germline V gives CDR1 SEHNR, CDR2 FQNEAQ (reference sequence). The CDR3 extends over 13 amino acids. The TCR originated in a man younger than 30 in good health. Some clones in this sample may be carry-over from other donors' samples. The V gene is TRBV7-9, the J gene TRBJ1-2; 7 bases are a match to TRBD1. The sequenced sample was memory CD4+ T cells from PBMCs. Indicated subset: CD45RA-negative fraction. CDR3 in DNA: TGTGCCAGCACCCCGGGACAGACCTATGGCTACACCTTC. This translates into CASTPGQTYGYTF.